These 20 T cell receptor beta chains were sequenced from one sample in a study of OX40 agonist ivuxolimab in advanced cancers. Using immunoSEQ multiplex PCR, the repertoire was profiled, and TCRdb retains in-frame clones only, with some absent. The repertoire includes 55,000 or so clones, more than 75% of them detected once, and 12% to 15% sits in the top ten. Sequencing was performed on CD4+ or CD8+ T cells sorted from blood, taken in a trial of the OX40 agonist ivuxolimab. The source of these receptors is an adult with an advanced solid tumor such as melanoma, head and neck, liver or kidney cancer.

This clone appeared a single time. V is TRBV29-1 and J is TRBJ2-1; 10 bases map to TRBD2. V lost 3 bases, J lost 6 bases, and 5 bases stayed unmatched. The germline V gene encodes CDR1 SQVTM and CDR2 ANQGSEA. This CDR3 region has 14 residues. CDR3 sequence: CSVEDSGRFNEQFF. The CDR3, as DNA: TGCAGCGTTGAGGATAGCGGGAGGTTCAATGAGCAGTTCTTC.

This clone occurred many times. The CDR3 spells CASSQDRVRNQPQHF. CDR3 sequence (DNA): TGTGCCAGCAGTCAAGACAGGGTACGCAATCAGCCCCAGCATTTT. V usage is TRBV6-1 and J usage is TRBJ1-5; TRBD1 aligns across 7 bases. V was pared by 5 bases and J by 2 bases, with 6 bases of the junction left unmatched. This CDR3 is built from 15 residues. The germline V gene has CDR1 MNHNS and CDR2 SASEGT.

The CDR3 sequence: CASYRVTEGNTIYF. CDR3 sequence (DNA): TGTGCCAGCTATCGGGTGACAGAGGGAAACACCATATATTTT. This chain joins TRBV28 and TRBJ1-3; the D gene is possibly TRBD1 (5 bases). The ends were cut back, 8 bases at V and 4 bases at J, with 15 bases in the middle. The germline V gene has CDR1 MDHEN and CDR2 SYDVKM. There are 14 residues in the CDR3.

This clone has just one count. This chain links TRBV7-8 with TRBJ2-7; TRBD2 is a possible D gene (5 bases). Trimming removed 5 bases at V and 0 bases at J, with 17 bases between. Germline CDR1 SGHVS, CDR2 FQNEAQ. There are 16 residues in the CDR3. DNA for the CDR3: TGTGCCAGCAGCCCACTGATAGCGCGTAGCTCCTACGAGCAGTACTTC. This translates into CASSPLIARSSYEQYF.

The chain carries TRBV7-9 and TRBJ2-3, with D perhaps matching TRBD1 (6 bases). The CDR3 is made up of 14 amino acids. Germline V gene lookup returns CDR1 SEHNR and CDR2 FQNEAQ (reference sequence). V lost 5 bases, J lost 1 base, and 10 bases lay in between. The CDR3 sequence: CASSLRTGTDTQYF. DNA of the CDR3: TGTGCCAGCAGCCTAAGGACAGGCACAGATACGCAGTATTTT.

V is TRBV6-4 and J is TRBJ2-1; 7 nucleotides align to TRBD1. CDR3 size: 15 residues. Trimming at V came to 3 bases and at J to 1 base, leaving 3 bases not matched to a gene. Germline CDR1 MRHNA, CDR2 SNTAGT. This chain's CDR3 is CASSEETGSYNEQFF. CDR3 nucleotide sequence: TGTGCCAGCAGTGAAGAGACAGGGTCCTACAATGAGCAGTTCTTC.

The genes are TRBV27 and TRBJ2-3; D gene ambiguous. CDR3 length: 13 residues. The germline V gene has CDR1 MNHEY and CDR2 SMNVEV (reference sequence). The V gene lost 7 bases and the J gene lost 3 bases, with 11 bases spanning the gap. The CDR3 region is CASKEQTTDTQYF. For the CDR3, the DNA is TGTGCCAGCAAGGAACAGACAACAGATACGCAGTATTTT.

CDR3 sequence (DNA): TGCAGCGTTGGAGGCAGCCTGACAGATACGCAGTATTTT. This translates into CSVGGSLTDTQYF. The J gene is TRBJ2-3, the V gene TRBV29-1; D unresolved. Per the germline V gene, CDR1 is SQVTM and CDR2 is ANQGSEA. The length of the CDR3 is 13 residues. The V and J ends lost 4 bases and 3 bases respectively, with 11 bases between them.

The chain combines TRBV7-3 with TRBJ2-2; TRBD2 aligns across 7 bases. Unmatched junction bases numbered 13, after V lost 5 bases and J lost 7 bases. Per the germline V gene, CDR1 is SGHTA and CDR2 is FQGTGA. The CDR3 has 16 amino acids. The chain's CDR3 is CASSPSGRASVGELFF. The CDR3 DNA reads TGTGCCAGCAGCCCCTCGGGGAGGGCCTCGGTCGGGGAGCTGTTTTTT. Looking up the rest from reference TRBV7-3 and TRBJ2-2 gives the full variable domain: GAGVSQTPSNKVTEKGKYVELRCDPISGHTALYWYRQSLGQGPEFLIYFQGTGAADDSGLPNDRFFAVRPEGSVSTLKIQRTERGDSAVYLCASSPSGRASVGELFFGEGSRLTVL.

The chain uses TRBV5-1 and TRBJ2-3, with 8 bases matching TRBD2. The CDR3 extends over 16 amino acids. CDR1 SGHRS and CDR2 YFSETQ come from the germline V gene. V shed 2 bases and J 2 bases; nucleotides not matched to a gene: 7. Written as DNA, the CDR3 is TGCGCCAGCAGCTTAGCTAGCGGGCGCTACACAGATACGCAGTATTTT. Translated: CASSLASGRYTDTQYF.

The chain carries TRBV28 and TRBJ2-7, with 9 bases identical to TRBD2. CDR3 length: 15 amino acids. Germline lookup yields CDR1 MDHEN and CDR2 SYDVKM. Unmatched junction bases numbered 10, after V lost 8 bases and J lost 2 bases. The CDR3 loop is CASVGGASGTYEQYF. Here the CDR3 DNA reads TGTGCCAGCGTGGGTGGGGCTAGCGGGACCTACGAGCAGTACTTC.

The gene calls are TRBV2 and TRBJ2-1; D is ambiguous. With 7 bases removed from V and 0 bases from J, the gap between germline ends came to 7 bases. CDR1 and CDR2 from the germline V gene are SNHLY and FYNNEI. The CDR3 runs to 13 residues. Here the CDR3 reads CASIFSSYNEQFF. The CDR3, as DNA: TGTGCCAGCATTTTTAGCTCCTACAATGAGCAGTTCTTC.

The chain carries TRBV6-6 and TRBJ2-3; a possible D gene is TRBD1 (6 bases). V lost 6 bases, J lost 1 base, and 14 bases lay in between. The CDR3 has 15 residues. Germline CDR1 MNHNY, CDR2 SVGAGI (reference sequence). Here the CDR3 reads CASRKGPGGTDTQYF. CDR3 in DNA: TGTGCCAGCAGAAAGGGACCAGGGGGCACAGATACGCAGTATTTT.

This chain links TRBV25-1 with TRBJ2-7; a weak D match, TRBD1 (6 bases). Trimming pared 3 bases from V and 2 bases from J, leaving 11 bases between. Germline V gene sequence: CDR1 MGHDK, CDR2 SYGVNS. The CDR3 spans 14 residues. Here the CDR3 reads CASSDAGATYEQYF. CDR3 sequence (DNA): TGTGCCAGCAGTGATGCAGGGGCCACCTACGAGCAGTACTTC.

J is TRBJ2-3 and V is TRBV6-5, with 10 bases fitting TRBD1. V lost 2 bases, J lost 7 bases, and 6 bases stayed unmatched. This CDR3 is 15 amino acids long. The V gene's germline CDR1 is MNHEY and CDR2 SVGAGI. The CDR3: CASSYEGQGKNTQYF. The CDR3 DNA is TGTGCCAGCAGTTACGAGGGACAGGGGAAGAATACGCAGTATTTT.

This chain links TRBV5-1 with TRBJ2-7; TRBD1 matches 7 bases. Per the germline V gene, CDR1 is SGHRS and CDR2 is YFSETQ. The trim removed 7 bases at V and 2 bases at J, leaving 12 bases unmatched. The CDR3 is 15 residues long. The chain's CDR3 is CASCPTGTATYEQYF. Here the CDR3 DNA reads TGCGCCAGCTGCCCGACCGGGACAGCAACCTACGAGCAGTACTTC. The full variable domain, rest sourced from reference TRBV5-1 and TRBJ2-7, is KAGVTQTPRYLIKTRGQQVTLSCSPISGHRSVSWYQQTPGQGLQFLFEYFSETQRNKGNFPGRFSGRQFSNSRSEMNVSTLELGDSALYLCASCPTGTATYEQYFGPGTRLTVT.

The CDR3 bases are TGTGCCAGCAATCGCAACTATGGGACCCAGTACTTC. The encoded protein is CASNRNYGTQYF. This chain links TRBV25-1 with TRBJ2-5, with unresolved D. This CDR3 is built from 12 residues. The V gene's germline CDR1 is MGHDK and CDR2 SYGVNS. Trimming took 7 bases from V and 7 from J, leaving 13 bases between them.

The gene calls are TRBV6-4 and TRBJ2-1; TRBD1 aligns across 9 bases. CDR1 and CDR2 from the germline V gene are MRHNA and SNTAGT. J lost 9 bases, V lost 2 bases, and 11 bases had no gene match. This CDR3 spans 16 amino acids. CDR3 DNA: TGTGCCAGCAGTGACCTAACGGGAACAGGGGGCGTTGAGCAGTTCTTC. Protein product: CASSDLTGTGGVEQFF.

The V call is TRBV4-1, the J call TRBJ2-5; D tentatively fits TRBD1 or TRBD2 (5 bases each). CDR3 length: 14 residues. V was trimmed by 4 bases and J by 5 bases, leaving 14 bases between them. Germline loops: CDR1 MGHRA, CDR2 YSYEKL. CDR3 in DNA: TGCGCCAGCAGCCTTGCTGGGACCTGGGAGACCCAGTACTTC. Translated, it gives CASSLAGTWETQYF.

This sequence joins TRBV5-6 and TRBJ1-1, with D possibly being TRBD1 (5 bases). Germline assignment: CDR1 SGHDT and CDR2 YYEEEE. This CDR3 spans 16 amino acids. The V end lost 4 bases, the J end lost 2 bases, and 18 bases lay between the germline ends. The CDR3 DNA sequence: TGTGCCAGCAGCCAACTGGGGGATCATGATAACACTGAAGCTTTCTTT. It encodes CASSQLGDHDNTEAFF.